What follows are 27 T cell receptor beta chains derived from one specimen sequenced in a study of neurological immune-mediated disorders. Via MiXCR, TCRdb re-called the 5' RACE reads, giving one row per CDR3 protein. The table has roughly 60,000 distinct CDR3 sequences, 3.5% to 4.5% seen once. The sample taken for sequencing was PBMCs. All receptors come from a woman aged 50 to 60 with multiple sclerosis.

Points on this clonotype: Given a much more abundant clone one base away, this may be a read error. The chain combines TRBV5-1 with TRBJ2-7, with 8 bases aligning to TRBD1. The germline gives CDR1 SGHRS, CDR2 YFSETQ. The CDR3 has 14 amino acids. The CDR3 spells CTSSLTGDPYEQYF. DNA for the CDR3: TGCACCAGCAGCTTGACAGGGGATCCCTACGAGCAGTACTTC.

This clonotype was observed many times. The V call is TRBV5-1, the J call TRBJ1-1, with D unresolved. V shed 0 bases and J shed 1 base, with 10 bases lying between them. This CDR3 contains 15 residues. The germline CDR1 and CDR2 sequences are SGHRS and YFSETQ. For the CDR3, the DNA is TGCGCCAGCAGCTTGGTGGCGGGGTCGAACACTGAAGCTTTCTTT. This gives the protein CASSLVAGSNTEAFF.

This clonotype was recorded many times. CDR3 residues: CASSLEGSNEQFF. As DNA, the CDR3 is TGTGCCAGCAGCTTAGAGGGCAGCAATGAGCAGTTCTTC. The rearrangement uses TRBV7-8 and TRBJ2-1, with unresolved D. The CDR3 is made up of 13 amino acids. V was clipped by 1 base and J by 6 bases, with 7 bases between them. Germline CDR1 and CDR2: SGHVS and FQNEAQ.

This clonotype was found many times. The CDR3 loop is CASSPMGQTTGELFF. Here the CDR3 DNA reads TGTGCCAGCAGTCCTATGGGACAGACCACCGGGGAGCTGTTTTTT. The chain combines TRBV12-3 or TRBV12-4 with TRBJ2-2; 7 bases line up with TRBD1. This CDR3 is 15 amino acids long. V lost 5 bases to trimming and J lost 4 bases; unmatched junction nucleotides: 7.

In its sample, this clonotype was seen many times. This chain links TRBV3-1 with TRBJ1-3; D call uncertain. Trimming took 1 base from V and 0 from J, leaving 10 bases between them. The germline CDR1 and CDR2 sequences are LGHDT and YNNKEL (reference sequence). The CDR3 loop spans 16 amino acids. In DNA form, the CDR3 reads TGTGCCAGCAGCCAAGTTAGGACGGCCTCTGGAAACACCATATATTTT. Residues: CASSQVRTASGNTIYF.

This clonotype came up many times. Germline and junction disagree at one end, which may indicate a read error. The chain recombines TRBV5-1 with TRBJ1-5; D is unresolved. CDR1 and CDR2 from the germline V gene are SGHRS and YFSETQ. The CDR3 totals 15 residues. CDR3 coding DNA: TGCGCCAGCAGCTTGGGTCCTCTGGCAAATCAGCCCCAGAATTTT. This sequence encodes CASSLGPLANQPQNF.

This clonotype was counted between two and nine times. This may be a read error: a much more frequent sequence differs by one nucleotide. The chain recombines TRBV20-1 with TRBJ1-3, with a weak D call TRBD1 (5 bases). Germline CDR1 and CDR2: DFQATT and SNEGSKA (reference sequence). The CDR3 extends over 13 amino acids. This CDR3 is CSAYTGTGKTIYF. In DNA, the CDR3 is TGCAGTGCTTATACAGGCACAGGAAAAACCATATATTTT.

This clonotype was recorded many times. The chain carries TRBV4-3 and TRBJ2-1; 7 bases agree with TRBD1. CDR1 LGHNA and CDR2 YSLEER come from the germline V gene. Trimming removed 1 base from V and 6 bases from J; junction bases left unmatched: 3. The CDR3 runs 14 residues. CDR3 sequence reads: CASSQGGTVNEQFF. CDR3 bases: TGCGCCAGCAGCCAAGGGGGGACAGTCAATGAGCAGTTCTTC.

This clonotype came up many times. The chain links TRBV5-1 to TRBJ2-7; D is uncertain. CDR1 is SGHRS, CDR2 YFSETQ, per germline. This CDR3 has 13 residues. Trimming took off 3 bases at V and 0 bases at J, with 7 bases between the two ends. The DNA for the CDR3 is TGCGCCAGCAGCTCTGAAAACTCCTACGAGCAGTACTTC. Translating gives CASSSENSYEQYF.

This clonotype was seen a handful of times. The gene calls are TRBV15 and TRBJ2-3; D perhaps matches TRBD2 (6 bases). CDR1 and CDR2 (germline): LNHNV, YYDKDF (reference sequence). The CDR3 is 15 amino acids. The V gene lost 0 bases and the J gene lost 2 bases, with 9 bases spanning the gap. This CDR3 is CATSRETGDTDTQYF. The DNA for the CDR3 is TGTGCCACCAGCAGAGAGACGGGGGACACAGATACGCAGTATTTT.

This clonotype came up a few times. This sequence joins TRBV7-2 and TRBJ1-1; 10 nucleotides agree with TRBD1. CDR1 SGHTA and CDR2 FQGNSA come from the germline V gene. After removal of 5 bases from V and 2 bases from J, the junction contained 2 bases not matched to a gene. The CDR3 consists of 14 residues. The CDR3 spells CASSMTGGNTEAFF. CDR3 DNA sequence: TGTGCCAGCAGCATGACAGGGGGCAACACTGAAGCTTTCTTT.

V is TRBV5-1 and J is TRBJ2-3, with a weak D call TRBD1 (5 bases). V gave up 0 bases and J gave up 2 bases, with 7 bases separating them. CDR1 is SGHRS and CDR2 is YFSETQ in the germline V gene. CDR3 length: 14 amino acids. CDR3 sequence (DNA): TGCGCCAGCAGCTTGGCAGGGATCACAGATACGCAGTATTTT. Residues: CASSLAGITDTQYF.

This clonotype was found many times. The chain employs TRBV29-1 and TRBJ1-5; D not resolved. Trimming cost V 4 bases and J 5 bases, with 12 bases left between them. The CDR3 has 13 residues. From germline, CDR1 is SQVTM and CDR2 ANQGSEA. The CDR3 protein is CSVAAYRDQPQHF. DNA of the CDR3: TGCAGCGTTGCGGCTTATAGGGATCAGCCCCAGCATTTT.

There are many counts of this clonotype. The V call is TRBV6-5, the J call TRBJ2-7; D gene uncertain. The CDR3 sequence is 16 residues long. Looked up from germline, CDR1 is MNHEY and CDR2 is SVGAGI. Trimming pared 5 bases from V and 2 bases from J, leaving 19 bases between. CDR3 residues: CASSPAKAAYAYEQYF. The DNA for the CDR3 is TGTGCCAGCAGTCCAGCCAAGGCCGCCTACGCCTACGAGCAGTACTTC.

This clonotype was seen at least ten times. DNA for the CDR3: TGTGCCAGCAGCTTGGAGCCAGGGGACACCGGGGAGCTGTTTTTT. Its translation is CASSLEPGDTGELFF. The chain recombines TRBV11-2 with TRBJ2-2; D might be TRBD1 (6 bases). Germline-derived CDR1 and CDR2 are SGHAT and FQNNGV. Trimming removed 3 bases from V and 3 bases from J, with 11 bases in between. The CDR3 length is 15 residues.

Many counts were recorded for this clonotype. V gene TRBV20-1 combines with J gene TRBJ2-1, with a weak D call TRBD2 (6 bases). Germline CDR1 and CDR2: DFQATT and SNEGSKA (reference sequence). V was cut by 1 base and J by 6 bases, with 16 bases left in between. This CDR3 has 15 amino acids. CDR3 protein: CSARAPSGSGNEQFF. CDR3 in DNA: TGCAGTGCTAGAGCGCCCTCCGGGAGCGGCAATGAGCAGTTCTTC.

This clonotype has ten or more counts. The chain recombines TRBV5-1 with TRBJ2-5; 9 bases align to TRBD1. The CDR3 totals 14 residues. The V and J ends lost 3 bases and 5 bases, in that order; junction bases with no gene match: 5. Germline V gene sequence: CDR1 SGHRS, CDR2 YFSETQ. Written as DNA, the CDR3 is TGCGCCAGCAGCTGGGGACAGGGTGGGGAGACCCAGTACTTC. Translated: CASSWGQGGETQYF. Combining the CDR3 with reference TRBV5-1 and TRBJ2-5 gives the whole variable domain KAGVTQTPRYLIKTRGQQVTLSCSPISGHRSVSWYQQTPGQGLQFLFEYFSETQRNKGNFPGRFSGRQFSNSRSEMNVSTLELGDSALYLCASSWGQGGETQYFGPGTRLLVL.

Comments on this clonotype: The DNA is omitted, as the CDR3 cannot be located on it reliably, and the CDR3 follows TCRdb's listing. V and J are TRBV7-2 and TRBJ1-6; no DNA check was done on the table's D call, TRBD1. The CDR3 totals 15 residues, both ends included. Germline V lookup: CDR1 SGHTA, CDR2 FQGNSA. The CDR3 loop reads CASSVGQGNNSPLNF.

This clonotype was recorded at least ten times. The V and J genes are TRBV7-3 and TRBJ2-7; TRBD2 matches at 7 bases. The CDR3 has 15 amino acids. The germline CDR1 and CDR2 sequences are SGHTA and FQGTGA. J lost 7 bases, V lost 1 base, and 10 bases had no gene match. In DNA form, the CDR3 reads TGTGCCAGCAGCTTAAGGTTCGCGGGAGTGGGGGAGCAGTACTTC. The encoded protein is CASSLRFAGVGEQYF.

This clonotype was seen only a few times. Given a much more abundant clone one base away, this may be a read error. The chain carries TRBV10-3 and TRBJ1-1; D remains ambiguous. CDR3 length: 14 residues. V dropped 7 bases and J dropped 4 bases, with 16 bases sitting between them. Germline CDR1 reads ENHRY; CDR2 reads SYGVKD. CDR3 nucleotides: TGTGCCATCAAGAGGCCCATCGAGGGCACTGAAGCTTTCTTT. Its protein product is CAIKRPIEGTEAFF.

V gene TRBV20-1 combines with J gene TRBJ2-1, with 9 bases aligning to TRBD2. The CDR3 covers 16 residues. The trim removed 0 bases at V and 9 bases at J, leaving 12 bases unmatched. The germline V gene has CDR1 DFQATT and CDR2 SNEGSKA (reference sequence). The CDR3 DNA sequence: TGCAGTGCTAGAGATCAAAGCGGGAGGAGGATTGGTGAGCAGTTCTTC. It encodes CSARDQSGRRIGEQFF.

The rearrangement joins TRBV14 to TRBJ2-7; 7 bases fit TRBD2. Trimming cost V 3 bases and J 3 bases; bases outside gene matches: 2. Germline V CDR1 and CDR2: SGHDN, FVKESK. The CDR3 runs to 13 residues. CDR3 in DNA: TGTGCCAGCAGCCAGGGAGGGTTCTACGAGCAGTACTTC. This translates into CASSQGGFYEQYF.

This clonotype was seen ten or more times. The chain recombines TRBV12-3 or TRBV12-4 with TRBJ1-1; tentatively, D is TRBD1 (5 bases). This CDR3 contains 14 residues. The V and J ends lost 5 bases and 1 base respectively, with 11 bases between them. CDR3 region: CASSTRQRNTEAFF. As DNA, the CDR3 is TGTGCCAGCAGTACTCGACAGAGGAACACTGAAGCTTTCTTT.

This clonotype was counted a few times. The chain uses TRBV28 and TRBJ1-6, with D unclear. The V end was cut by 7 bases, the J end by 6 bases, with 10 bases between. This CDR3 spans 13 amino acids. CDR1 is MDHEN, CDR2 SYDVKM, per germline. The CDR3 loop reads CASIATLNSPLHF. The CDR3, as DNA: TGTGCCAGCATTGCGACCCTTAATTCACCCCTCCACTTT.

Remarks on this clonotype: This clone may be a read error of a much larger clone one base away. The chain has TRBV5-8 and TRBJ2-1, with TRBD2 identical over 7 bases. With V trimmed by 4 bases and J by 4 bases, 8 bases remained unmatched. There are 15 residues in the CDR3. Germline loops: CDR1 SGHTS, CDR2 YDEGEE. The CDR3 is CASSTRGGVYNEQFF. The CDR3, as DNA: TGTGCCAGCAGCACCCGGGGAGGGGTGTACAATGAGCAGTTCTTC.

This clonotype was detected only a few times. The rearrangement uses TRBV7-2 and TRBJ2-5, with 8 nucleotides matching TRBD1. The CDR3 is 14 amino acids. The V gene's germline CDR1 is SGHTA and CDR2 FQGNSA. Unmatched junction bases numbered 6, after V lost 5 bases and J lost 4 bases. The DNA for the CDR3 is TGTGCCAGCAGCCCCGACAGGGGAGCAGAGACCCAGTACTTC. Its protein is CASSPDRGAETQYF.

The gene calls are TRBV12-3 or TRBV12-4 and TRBJ1-1; 7 bases map to TRBD1. CDR3 length: 16 amino acids. The V segment lost 7 bases and the J segment 7 bases; nucleotides outside the gene matches: 18. CDR3 bases: TGTGCCAGCAACCTCCCCCCGGGACAGCGAAAAGATGAAGCTTTCTTT. It specifies CASNLPPGQRKDEAFF.